At least ten counts were recorded for the clone carrying this T cell receptor beta chain. Its antigen is not identified. These data are taken from a study of identical twins. Findings and caveats of the study: Alpha sequences that were out-of-frame and twin-shared showed an excess of low generation probability.

Each CDR3 protein is one row after TCRdb ran MiXCR on the 5' RACE reads. The table lists more than 1.5 million distinct CDR3 sequences, about 32% of them singletons. V was shortened by 6 bases and J by 3 bases, with 15 bases between the two germline ends. Germline assignment: CDR1 DFQATT and CDR2 SNEGSKA (reference sequence). There are 13 residues in the CDR3. The gene calls are TRBV20-1 and TRBJ2-7; D may be TRBD2 (6 bases). The source is a newborn girl in good health. Sequenced sample: cord blood. CDR3 nucleotides: TGCAGTGCCCGGGGACTGGACTTCTACGAGCAGTACTTC. It encodes CSARGLDFYEQYF.